The 2 T cell receptor beta chains presented below share a single source sample, sequenced in a study of cytomegalovirus exposure and HLA in healthy donors. The study ran its PCR with 60 Vbeta and 13 Jbeta primers. This table comes from immunoSEQ multiplex PCR, and its TCRdb copy is limited to in-frame clones, with some not included. The repertoire holds just over 150,000 clones, with around 84% as singletons. The specimen was PBMCs. These receptors were obtained from a man in his late teens or twenties in good health and CMV-seronegative.

The chain couples TRBV19 to TRBJ2-7; TRBD1 agrees at 9 bases. J gave up 4 bases and V 7 bases, and 11 bases lay outside the gene matches. This CDR3 has 15 amino acids. CDR1 is LNHDA and CDR2 is SQIVND in the germline V gene (reference sequence). Written as DNA, the CDR3 is TGTGCCAGTACTAGAACAGGGGGCAAAGCATACGAGCAGTACTTC. Translating gives CASTRTGGKAYEQYF.

This clone was detected once. The gene calls are TRBV7-9 and TRBJ1-2; D is uncertain. There are 12 residues in the CDR3. The germline V and J ends were trimmed by 6 bases and 8 bases, with 13 bases remaining between them. Germline CDR1 is SEHNR and CDR2 is FQNEAQ (reference sequence). Here the CDR3 DNA reads TGTGCCAGCAGGGAGGGCGCGCGGGGCTACACCTTC. Translation gives CASREGARGYTF.